This paragraph covers one T cell receptor (beta chain) sequence. This table comes from immunoSEQ multiplex PCR, and its TCRdb copy is limited to in-frame clones, with some not included. The table lists around 400,000 clones, 85% to 90% of them singletons. The source of the sample is a study of blood T cell repertoires in COVID-19. Whole-study context: COVID-19 samples collected from the United States, Italy and Spain covered acute and convalescent phases. The analysed material was cDNA or gDNA that came from T cells, B-cell-depleted T cells, or PBMCs.

Those who participated ranged in age from roughly 18 to 90 years and resided in about two dozen US areas. Donors were grouped by their self-reported clinical history. The CDR3 is made up of 15 amino acids. The V gene's germline CDR1 is SGDLS and CDR2 YYNGEE. V was clipped by 0 bases and J by 7 bases; unmatched bases: 10. The sample was PBMCs or T cells enriched from blood (not recorded which). The chain has TRBV9 and TRBJ2-7; 7 nucleotides line up with TRBD2. The origin of this receptor is a woman aged 25 to 39 who had recovered from COVID-19. CDR3 coding DNA: TGTGCCAGCAGCGTAGCCCCGGGAGGCGATGGGGAGCAGTACTTC. Translation gives CASSVAPGGDGEQYF.